The 14 T cell receptor beta chains below all came from one sample that was sequenced in a study of blood T cell repertoires in COVID-19. Only in-frame clones appear in the TCRdb table, and some are missing; sequencing was by immunoSEQ multiplex PCR. The sample holds about 45,000 clones, roughly nine tenths seen once. Input material: peripheral blood. These receptors came from a human donor in a cohort sampled during active COVID-19.

The gene calls are TRBV9 and TRBJ2-3, with 8 bases fitting TRBD2. V lost 4 bases and J lost 6; bases outside the gene matches: 10. The germline V gene encodes CDR1 SGDLS and CDR2 YYNGEE. This CDR3 region has 15 residues. CDR3 DNA sequence: TGTGCCAGCAGCCCGACCTTGGGCGGGAGGGATACGCAGTATTTT. Protein: CASSPTLGGRDTQYF.

The chain couples TRBV25-1 to TRBJ2-2; the D gene is possibly TRBD2 (6 bases). V was shortened by 0 bases and J by 4 bases, with 12 bases between the two germline ends. There are 16 residues in the CDR3. Germline-derived CDR1 and CDR2 are MGHDK and SYGVNS. CDR3 coding DNA: TGTGCCAGCAGTGAATATGGCGGGACCGGCACCGGGGAGCTGTTTTTT. Protein sequence: CASSEYGGTGTGELFF. Full variable domain (remainder filled in from reference TRBV25-1 and TRBJ2-2): EADIYQTPRYLVIGTGKKITLECSQTMGHDKMYWYQQDPGMELHLIHYSYGVNSTEKGDLSSESTVSRIRTEHFPLTLESARPSHTSQYLCASSEYGGTGTGELFFGEGSRLTVL.

This chain links TRBV6-5 with TRBJ2-7, with TRBD2 as a possible D gene (6 bases). This CDR3 is built from 15 residues. With 0 bases removed from V and 0 bases from J, the gap between germline ends came to 9 bases. From germline, CDR1 is MNHEY and CDR2 SVGAGI. CDR3 region: CASSYSDGGSYEQYF. The DNA for the CDR3 is TGTGCCAGCAGTTACTCGGACGGGGGCTCCTACGAGCAGTACTTC.

The gene calls are TRBV29-1 and TRBJ2-1; D possibly corresponds to TRBD1 (6 bases). The CDR3 sequence is 13 residues long. Trimming took 4 bases from V and 7 from J, leaving 14 bases between them. Per germline, CDR1 SQVTM and CDR2 ANQGSEA. The CDR3 loop reads CSVGRDTSNEQFF. The CDR3 DNA reads TGCAGCGTTGGAAGGGACACTAGTAATGAGCAGTTCTTC.

The chain is built from TRBV21-1 and TRBJ2-3; whether TRBD2, the table's D call, matches the DNA was not checked. TRBV21-1 counts as a pseudogene. CDR3 length: 19 amino acids. The CDR3 nucleotides are TGTGCCAGCAGCAAGAGGGAGCTAGCGGGAGGGCCTGGCACAGATACGCAGTATTTT. As protein: CASSKRELAGGPGTDTQYF.

This sequence joins TRBV9 and TRBJ1-6; no clear D. Per the germline V gene, CDR1 is SGDLS and CDR2 is YYNGEE. The V and J ends lost 3 bases and 2 bases respectively, with 15 bases between them. The CDR3 has 17 residues. The CDR3 spells CASSALPEPAYNSPLHF. In nucleotides, the CDR3 is TGTGCCAGCAGCGCCCTCCCGGAGCCGGCCTATAATTCACCCCTCCACTTT.

This clone has only a few counts. The chain is built from TRBV10-3 and TRBJ1-2; TRBD1 agrees at 7 bases. The CDR3 is 12 amino acids. V shed 11 bases and J 7 bases; nucleotides not matched to a gene: 10. Germline loops: CDR1 ENHRY, CDR2 SYGVKD. In DNA, the CDR3 is TGTGCCTCAACACCAGACAGGGCTGGCTACACCTTC. Protein product: CASTPDRAGYTF.

The DNA for the CDR3 is TGCGCCAGCAGGACTGCGCGTGAGGAGGGCTACACCTTC. Translating gives CASRTAREEGYTF. The gene calls are TRBV5-1 and TRBJ1-2; D gene ambiguous. The CDR3 extends over 13 amino acids. V lost 5 bases and J 8 bases, leaving 16 bases between the germline ends. CDR1 SGHRS and CDR2 YFSETQ come from the germline V gene.

The chain links TRBV24-1 to TRBJ2-5, with D maybe TRBD1 (6 bases). CDR1 is KGHDR and CDR2 is SFDVKD in the germline V gene. This CDR3 is 16 amino acids long. The ends were cut back, 5 bases at V and 7 bases at J, with 22 bases in the middle. The CDR3 bases are TGTGCCACCAGTGGTTCCGACAAGACAGGCCTAGGGACCCAGTACTTC. The encoded protein is CATSGSDKTGLGTQYF.

The chain couples TRBV6-5 to TRBJ1-2; 7 nucleotides line up with TRBD1. The V gene end was trimmed by 7 bases and the J gene end by 4 bases; junction bases not matched to a gene: 12. Germline V lookup: CDR1 MNHEY, CDR2 SVGAGI. The CDR3 totals 15 residues. The CDR3 protein is CASTSHPGGVYGYTF. The CDR3 region has the DNA TGTGCCAGCACCTCCCACCCAGGGGGTGTCTATGGCTACACCTTC.

V and J are TRBV4-2 and TRBJ2-7; 8 bases map to TRBD1. The CDR3 sequence is 16 residues long. Germline CDR1 LGHNA, CDR2 YNFKEQ. The ends lost 4 bases at V and 0 bases at J; junction bases unmatched: 8. For the CDR3, the DNA is TGTGCCAGCAGCCGGGACAGGTCTGTCTCCTCCTACGAGCAGTACTTC. Encoded protein: CASSRDRSVSSYEQYF.

The chain couples TRBV19 to TRBJ2-1; tentative D call: TRBD1 (6 bases). The V end was cut by 1 base, the J end by 10 bases, with 8 bases between. The CDR3 has 12 amino acids. The germline V gene encodes CDR1 LNHDA and CDR2 SQIVND (reference sequence). Here the CDR3 reads CASSIAQGEQFF. CDR3 DNA: TGTGCCAGTAGTATAGCCCAGGGGGAGCAGTTCTTC.

The chain couples TRBV27 to TRBJ2-7; a weak D match, TRBD2 (6 bases). The CDR3 extends over 13 amino acids. Trimming took off 4 bases at V and 2 bases at J, with 9 bases between the two ends. Germline-derived CDR1 and CDR2 are MNHEY and SMNVEV (reference sequence). CDR3 in amino acids: CASSWRGAYEQYF. DNA for the CDR3: TGTGCCAGCAGTTGGCGCGGGGCCTACGAGCAGTACTTC.

This clone was seen only a few times. The chain employs TRBV5-1 and TRBJ2-1; the match to TRBD2 covers 11 bases. The CDR3 length is 17 residues. J gave up 0 bases and V 4 bases, and 6 bases lay outside the gene matches. Germline loops: CDR1 SGHRS, CDR2 YFSETQ. The CDR3 loop reads CASSTGTSGLSYNEQFF. For the CDR3, the DNA is TGCGCCAGCAGCACCGGGACTAGCGGACTCTCCTACAATGAGCAGTTCTTC.